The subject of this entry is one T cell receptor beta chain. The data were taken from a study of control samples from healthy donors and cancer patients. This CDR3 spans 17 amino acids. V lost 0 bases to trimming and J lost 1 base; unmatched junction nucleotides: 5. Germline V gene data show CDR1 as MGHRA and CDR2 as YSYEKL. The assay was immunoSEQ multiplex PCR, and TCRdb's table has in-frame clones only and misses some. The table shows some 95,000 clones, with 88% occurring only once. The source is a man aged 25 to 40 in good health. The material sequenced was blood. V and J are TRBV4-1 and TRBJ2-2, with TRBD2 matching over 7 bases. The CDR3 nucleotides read TGCGCCAGCAGCCAAGAGGGAGGGACCCTGAACACCGGGGAGCTGTTTTTT. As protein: CASSQEGGTLNTGELFF.